The rows below give T cell receptor beta chains drawn from one sample of a study of T cell repertoires in cytomegalovirus infection. TCRdb re-called the reads through MiXCR, storing one row per CDR3 protein. The table includes 150,000 to 200,000 distinct CDR3 sequences, 25% to 30% detected once. The sequenced sample was PBMCs. The receptors here all came from a human donor in good health (CMV status not recorded). Some clones in this sample may be carry-over from other donors' samples. Each CDR3 is given with its conserved first and last residue. A D gene is named only where the DNA matches it firmly. Clone size is shown for a subset of rows, as once, few, many or a class of expanded clone.

length: 14
D: TRBD2
size: NA
J: TRBJ2-7
V: TRBV11-2
CDR3: CASSGSGGNYEQYF
DNA: TGTGCCAGCAGCGGTAGCGGGGGCAACTACGAGCAGTACTTC

length: 13
D: NA
size: NA
J: TRBJ1-1
V: TRBV30
CDR3: CAWSVRRNTEAFF
DNA: TGTGCCTGGAGTGTAAGGCGGAACACTGAAGCTTTCTTT

length: 14
D: NA
size: NA
J: TRBJ1-5
V: TRBV12-3/TRBV12-4
CDR3: CASSGGRANQPQHF
DNA: TGTGCCAGCAGCGGGGGGAGGGCCAATCAGCCCCAGCATTTT

length: 15
D: NA
size: NA
J: TRBJ2-5
V: TRBV2
CDR3: CASRPGGLRRETQYF
DNA: TGTGCCAGCAGGCCCGGGGGACTCCGTCGAGAGACCCAGTACTTC

length: 15
D: TRBD1
size: many
J: TRBJ1-1
V: TRBV2
CDR3: CASSEDRGRGTEAFF
DNA: TGTGCCAGCAGTGAAGACAGGGGGCGAGGGACTGAAGCTTTCTTT

length: 15
D: NA
size: few
J: TRBJ1-1
V: TRBV4-3
CDR3: CASSQDLEGPTEAFF
DNA: TGCGCCAGCAGCCAAGATCTGGAGGGACCCACTGAAGCTTTCTTT

length: 15
D: TRBD1
size: many
J: TRBJ1-2
V: TRBV7-2
CDR3: CASSLGTASNYGYTF
DNA: TGTGCCAGCAGCTTGGGGACAGCCTCTAACTATGGCTACACCTTC

length: 14
D: NA
size: few
J: TRBJ1-3
V: TRBV12-3/TRBV12-4
CDR3: CASSLGGNGNTIYF
DNA: TGTGCCAGCAGTTTAGGAGGGAATGGAAACACCATATATTTT

length: 16
D: TRBD1
size: once
J: TRBJ1-5
V: TRBV4-1
CDR3: CASSQGQGLSNQPQHF
DNA: TGCGCCAGCAGCCAGGGACAGGGACTTAGCAATCAGCCCCAGCATTTT

length: 14
D: TRBD1
size: once
J: TRBJ1-6
V: TRBV5-6
CDR3: CASSLFDRGATLHF
DNA: TGTGCCAGCAGCCTTTTTGACAGGGGAGCAACCCTCCACTTT

length: 16
D: TRBD2
size: NA
J: TRBJ2-3
V: TRBV10-3
CDR3: CAISEQSGGITDTQYF
DNA: TGTGCCATCAGTGAGCAGAGCGGGGGGATCACAGATACGCAGTATTTT

length: 16
D: NA
size: many
J: TRBJ1-5
V: TRBV7-2
CDR3: CASSLRDSLFGQPQHF
DNA: TGTGCCAGCAGCCTCCGGGACTCCCTATTCGGGCAGCCCCAGCATTTT

length: 14
D: TRBD1
size: NA
J: TRBJ1-2
V: TRBV10-3
CDR3: CAISDQGGNYGYTF
DNA: TGTGCCATCAGTGATCAGGGGGGTAACTATGGCTACACCTTC

length: 12
D: TRBD1
size: once
J: TRBJ2-7
V: TRBV6-5
CDR3: CATRTGNNEQYF
DNA: TGTGCCACCCGGACAGGGAATAACGAGCAGTACTTC

length: 17
D: NA
size: NA
J: TRBJ1-1
V: TRBV7-9
CDR3: CASSLGGPTDLNTEAFF
DNA: TGTGCCAGCAGCTTAGGAGGTCCTACGGATTTGAACACTGAAGCTTTCTTT

length: 16
D: TRBD2
size: once
J: TRBJ2-2
V: TRBV3-1
CDR3: CASSQGLAGITGELFF
DNA: TGTGCCAGCAGCCAGGGTCTAGCGGGGATCACCGGGGAGCTGTTTTTT

length: 12
D: NA
size: NA
J: TRBJ2-1
V: TRBV11-2
CDR3: CASSYGVNEQFF
DNA: TGTGCCAGCAGCTACGGGGTAAATGAGCAGTTCTTC

length: 15
D: TRBD2
size: NA
J: TRBJ2-4
V: TRBV7-2
CDR3: CASSLASGGGDIQYF
DNA: TGTGCCAGCAGCTTGGCTAGCGGGGGTGGGGACATTCAGTACTTC

length: 13
D: NA
size: NA
J: TRBJ1-2
V: TRBV15
CDR3: CATSRDRYYGYTF
DNA: TGTGCCACCAGCAGAGATAGGTACTATGGCTACACCTTC

length: 17
D: TRBD2
size: NA
J: TRBJ2-2
V: TRBV5-6
CDR3: CASSFGGQGGRTGELFF
DNA: TGTGCCAGCAGCTTTGGAGGGCAGGGAGGGCGCACCGGGGAGCTGTTTTTT

length: 13
D: NA
size: NA
J: TRBJ1-1
V: TRBV6-5
CDR3: CASRRSRNTEAFF
DNA: TGTGCCAGCCGGAGGAGCAGGAACACTGAAGCTTTCTTT

length: 15
D: NA
size: NA
J: TRBJ2-7
V: TRBV12-3/TRBV12-4
CDR3: CASRSGGRRSYEQYF
DNA: TGTGCCAGCAGATCCGGCGGCAGAAGATCCTACGAGCAGTACTTC

length: 12
D: NA
size: NA
J: TRBJ1-2
V: TRBV11-2
CDR3: CASKATNYGYTF
DNA: TGTGCCAGCAAAGCGACGAACTATGGCTACACCTTC

length: 15
D: NA
size: NA
J: TRBJ1-5
V: TRBV11-2
CDR3: CASSLDRPGPGPQHF
DNA: TGTGCCAGCAGCTTAGATCGCCCAGGCCCCGGGCCCCAGCATTTT

length: 12
D: NA
size: NA
J: TRBJ2-3
V: TRBV12-3/TRBV12-4
CDR3: CASGGGTDTQYF
DNA: TGTGCCAGCGGGGGCGGCACAGATACGCAGTATTTT

length: 14
D: TRBD1
size: few
J: TRBJ2-5
V: TRBV29-1
CDR3: CSIRRDRDGETQYF
DNA: TGCAGCATAAGACGGGACAGGGATGGAGAGACCCAGTACTTC

length: 15
D: NA
size: few
J: TRBJ1-6
V: TRBV4-1
CDR3: CASALLRGYNSPLHF
DNA: TGCGCCAGCGCCCTGCTTCGGGGCTATAATTCACCCCTCCACTTT

length: 15
D: TRBD1
size: few
J: TRBJ2-7
V: TRBV7-6
CDR3: CASSLDRTRSYEQYF
DNA: TGTGCCAGCAGCTTGGACAGGACCCGTTCCTACGAGCAGTACTTC

length: 16
D: NA
size: few
J: TRBJ2-1
V: TRBV6-4
CDR3: CASSDGRVAARNEQFF
DNA: TGTGCCAGCAGTGACGGAAGAGTAGCGGCCCGAAATGAGCAGTTCTTC

length: 13
D: NA
size: NA
J: TRBJ2-7
V: TRBV20-1
CDR3: CSARDLQSYEQYF
DNA: TGCAGTGCTAGAGATTTGCAGTCCTACGAGCAGTACTTC

length: 15
D: NA
size: NA
J: TRBJ2-5
V: TRBV27
CDR3: CASSPSRESGETQYF
DNA: TGTGCCAGCAGCCCTAGTCGAGAAAGTGGAGAGACCCAGTACTTC

length: 15
D: NA
size: NA
J: TRBJ2-2
V: TRBV6-2/TRBV6-3
CDR3: CASSYPDGDTGELFF
DNA: TGTGCCAGCAGTTACCCGGACGGTGACACCGGGGAGCTGTTTTTT

length: 15
D: TRBD1
size: few
J: TRBJ1-5
V: TRBV6-5
CDR3: CASSPGTGKGQPQHF
DNA: TGTGCCAGCAGTCCGGGGACAGGGAAGGGACAGCCCCAGCATTTT

length: 12
D: NA
size: many
J: TRBJ2-3
V: TRBV7-9
CDR3: CASSSGADTQYF
DNA: TGTGCCAGCAGCTCGGGGGCGGATACGCAGTATTTT

length: 16
D: TRBD2
size: few
J: TRBJ2-3
V: TRBV5-5
CDR3: CASSSKLAGTTDTQYF
DNA: TGTGCCAGCAGCTCCAAACTAGCGGGTACTACAGATACGCAGTATTTT

length: 13
D: NA
size: NA
J: TRBJ1-6
V: TRBV19
CDR3: CASSNIADSPLHF
DNA: TGTGCCAGTAGTAACATCGCTGATTCACCCCTCCACTTT

length: 20
D: TRBD2
size: NA
J: TRBJ2-3
V: TRBV5-1
CDR3: CASSLAPPSGGPSSTDTQYF
DNA: TGCGCCAGCAGCTTGGCCCCGCCTAGCGGGGGCCCGTCTAGCACAGATACGCAGTATTTT

length: 15
D: TRBD2
size: NA
J: TRBJ2-1
V: TRBV19
CDR3: CASSITSGGINEQFF
DNA: TGTGCCAGTAGTATAACTAGCGGGGGGATCAATGAGCAGTTCTTC

length: 16
D: TRBD1
size: few
J: TRBJ1-5
V: TRBV19
CDR3: CASSTFRDRINQPQHF
DNA: TGTGCCAGTAGTACCTTCCGGGACAGGATCAATCAGCCCCAGCATTTT

length: 13
D: NA
size: NA
J: TRBJ2-7
V: TRBV12-3/TRBV12-4
CDR3: CASSYSLTYEQYF
DNA: TGTGCCAGCAGTTACAGCCTCACCTACGAGCAGTACTTC